These 2 T cell receptor beta chains came from one sample sequenced in a study of blood T cell repertoires in COVID-19. Only in-frame clones appear in the TCRdb table, and some are missing; sequencing was by immunoSEQ multiplex PCR. The profile shows about 190,000 clones, about 87% of them singletons. Sequencing used peripheral blood. These receptors all stem from a woman aged 18-29 years who had recovered from COVID-19.

By frequency in the sample, this clone is medium-sized. V gene TRBV7-2 combines with J gene TRBJ1-2; 10 nucleotides align to TRBD1. The CDR3 is 16 residues long. V lost 6 bases and J lost 8; bases outside the gene matches: 15. Per the germline V gene, CDR1 is SGHTA and CDR2 is FQGNSA. The DNA for the CDR3 is TGTGCCAGCAGTCAAACCCGACAGGGGGCAGTGAAGGGCTACACCTTC. Translation: CASSQTRQGAVKGYTF.

The rearrangement joins TRBV4-2 to TRBJ2-1; the match to TRBD2 covers 7 bases. J gave up 4 bases and V 0 bases, and 3 bases lay outside the gene matches. The germline gives CDR1 LGHNA, CDR2 YNFKEQ. CDR3 length: 15 residues. CDR3 DNA sequence: TGTGCCAGCAGCCAAGACCTAGCGGAGTACAATGAGCAGTTCTTC. This codes for CASSQDLAEYNEQFF.